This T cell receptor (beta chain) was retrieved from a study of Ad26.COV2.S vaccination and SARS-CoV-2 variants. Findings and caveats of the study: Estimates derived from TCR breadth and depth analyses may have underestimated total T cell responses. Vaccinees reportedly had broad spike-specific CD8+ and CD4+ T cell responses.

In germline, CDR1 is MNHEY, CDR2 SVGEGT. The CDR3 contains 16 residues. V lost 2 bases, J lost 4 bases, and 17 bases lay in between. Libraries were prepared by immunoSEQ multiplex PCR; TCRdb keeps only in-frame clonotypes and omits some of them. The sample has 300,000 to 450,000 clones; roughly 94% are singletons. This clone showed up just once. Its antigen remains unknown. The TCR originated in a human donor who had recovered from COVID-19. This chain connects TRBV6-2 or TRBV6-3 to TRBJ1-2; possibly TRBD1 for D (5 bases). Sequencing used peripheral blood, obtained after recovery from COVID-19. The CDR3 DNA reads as TGTGCCAGCAGTTACACCGGGACGGCCGGCGGCTATGGCTACACCTTC. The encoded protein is CASSYTGTAGGYGYTF.